This T cell receptor beta chain was sequenced for a study of CD8 T cells in Susac syndrome. This CDR3 is built from 16 residues. Per germline, CDR1 MNHEY and CDR2 SMNVEV (reference sequence). Unmatched junction bases numbered 11, after V lost 5 bases and J lost 4 bases. With random hexamers, roughly 0.45 to 1 ug RNA was reverse transcribed. TCRdb called the immunoSEQ multiplex PCR reads again in MiXCR, with one record for every CDR3 protein. The table has 120,000 to 150,000 distinct CDR3 sequences, about 95% seen once. This sequence originates from a human donor with multiple sclerosis. The sample taken for sequencing was CD4+ T cells from PBMCs. The rearrangement uses TRBV27 and TRBJ2-4, with 7 bases lining up with TRBD2. The CDR3 here is CASSPLGEGGKNIQYF. In DNA, the CDR3 is TGTGCCAGCAGTCCTCTCGGGGAGGGTGGGAAAAACATTCAGTACTTC.